This TCR beta chain was recovered during a study of post-analysis software for immune sequencing data. This clonotype was found many times. What it binds is not known. Unique molecular identifiers featured in each of the TCR beta cDNA libraries. About 500,000 cDNA molecules were obtained per 1 to 10 million input T cells. A single record per CDR3 protein comes from TCRdb applying MiXCR to the PCR reads. In the table there are hundreds of thousands of distinct CDR3 sequences, 40% to 55% of which are singletons. The V gene's germline CDR1 is SQVTM and CDR2 ANQGSEA. Trimming cost V 6 bases and J 1 base, with 12 bases left between them. The CDR3 is 13 residues long. General study findings and limits: TRBV segments more frequent in patients than in controls numbered five and included TRBV5-6, TRBV5-1 and TRBV20-1.

The chain recombines TRBV29-1 with TRBJ1-2; D is unresolved. The sequencing sample was made of blood. The TCR sequence derives from a girl aged 10-17 years with multiple sclerosis. CDR3 nucleotide sequence: TGCAGCGTCCACGGACGGGTTAACTATGGCTACACCTTC. Amino acids: CSVHGRVNYGYTF.